The 10 T cell receptor beta chains listed next were all sequenced from one sample in a study of control samples from healthy donors and cancer patients. Sequencing used immunoSEQ multiplex PCR; TCRdb keeps in-frame clones, though not all of them. In the table there are roughly 13,000 clones, about 75% of which are singletons. Sequencing was done on a sample of formalin-fixed, paraffin-embedded tissue. The receptors originated from a male donor with melanoma.

The chain couples TRBV9 to TRBJ2-2, with TRBD2 matching 7 bases. Germline assignment: CDR1 SGDLS and CDR2 YYNGEE. V shed 4 bases and J 5 bases; nucleotides not matched to a gene: 14. The CDR3 is 17 residues long. The CDR3 loop reads CASSPRGVGGVTGELFF. Here the CDR3 DNA reads TGTGCCAGCAGCCCCCGAGGGGTTGGGGGGGTTACCGGGGAGCTGTTTTTT.

This clone was counted a single time. The rearrangement joins TRBV2 to TRBJ1-2; D is perhaps TRBD1 (5 bases). V gave up 4 bases and J gave up 8 bases, with 14 bases separating them. This CDR3 is 13 amino acids long. Germline V gene sequence: CDR1 SNHLY, CDR2 FYNNEI. The CDR3 sequence: CASSVSRALGYTF. In nucleotides, the CDR3 is TGTGCCAGCAGTGTTTCCAGGGCCTTAGGCTACACCTTC.

This clone was seen a single time. The chain uses TRBV3-1 (or the pseudogene TRBV3-2) and TRBJ2-3; tentative D call: TRBD2 (6 bases). The V end lost 0 bases, the J end lost 1 base, and 14 bases lay between the germline ends. Germline V gene data show CDR1 as LGHDT and CDR2 as YNNKEL (reference sequence). The CDR3 covers 17 residues. The CDR3 bases are TGTGCCAGCAGCCAAGATCGGAGGGGCGTCGGCACAGATACGCAGTATTTT. The encoded protein is CASSQDRRGVGTDTQYF.

This clone showed up just a few times. This chain uses TRBV15 with TRBJ1-1; D is perhaps TRBD1 (5 bases). This CDR3 comprises 13 residues. The germline V and J ends were trimmed by 0 bases and 8 bases, with 10 bases remaining between them. From germline, CDR1 is LNHNV and CDR2 YYDKDF (reference sequence). The CDR3 sequence is CATSRDAQGEAFF. The CDR3 DNA sequence: TGTGCCACCAGCAGAGATGCCCAGGGCGAAGCTTTCTTT.

This clone came up once. The chain uses TRBV4-3 and TRBJ2-1; 7 bases line up with TRBD1. Germline V gives CDR1 LGHNA, CDR2 YSLEER. Trimming removed 0 bases from V and 3 bases from J; junction bases left unmatched: 5. The CDR3 extends over 16 amino acids. The CDR3 spells CASSQDMAGGYNEQFF. The CDR3 coding sequence is TGCGCCAGCAGCCAAGATATGGCAGGGGGCTACAATGAGCAGTTCTTC.

The chain joins TRBV10-3 to TRBJ2-5; tentatively, D is TRBD1 or TRBD2 (6 bases each). Trimming took off 6 bases at V and 2 bases at J, with 13 bases between the two ends. Germline values: CDR1 ENHRY, CDR2 SYGVKD. The CDR3 contains 14 residues. Here the CDR3 reads CAIRAEGEQETQYF. The CDR3 DNA follows: TGTGCCATCAGGGCGGAGGGGGAACAAGAGACCCAGTACTTC.

CDR3 residues: CASSSGGPDGYTF. The CDR3 bases are TGTGCCAGCAGTTCAGGGGGGCCAGATGGCTACACCTTC. The genes are TRBV6-5 and TRBJ1-2; 7 bases line up with TRBD1. CDR1 and CDR2 from the germline V gene are MNHEY and SVGAGI. The CDR3 runs to 13 residues. V trimming: 4 bases; J trimming: 6 bases; junction bases outside the gene matches: 5.

The chain is built from TRBV7-8 and TRBJ1-1; no clear D gene. With 0 bases removed from V and 5 bases from J, the gap between germline ends came to 7 bases. This CDR3 is 13 amino acids long. CDR1 and CDR2 (germline): SGHVS, FQNEAQ. CDR3 region: CASSLAGVTEAFF. The CDR3 region has the DNA TGTGCCAGCAGCTTAGCCGGGGTAACTGAAGCTTTCTTT.

This clone was recorded a few times. V and J are TRBV19 and TRBJ2-5, with TRBD1 matching over 8 bases. The CDR3 covers 13 residues. The germline gives CDR1 LNHDA, CDR2 SQIVND (reference sequence). Germline trimming cut 8 bases from V and 1 base from J; bases unmatched to any gene: 3. CDR3 coding DNA: TGTGCCAGTCGACAGGGGTTCCAAGAGACCCAGTACTTC. It encodes CASRQGFQETQYF.

The V call is TRBV12-5, the J call TRBJ2-1, with 10 nucleotides matching TRBD2. J lost 7 bases, V lost 5 bases, and 2 bases had no gene match. The CDR3 has 13 residues. Germline V CDR1 and CDR2: LGHNT, FRNRAP. The DNA for the CDR3 is TGTGCTAGTGGTGGACTAGCGGTAAATGAGCAGTTCTTC. This gives the protein CASGGLAVNEQFF.